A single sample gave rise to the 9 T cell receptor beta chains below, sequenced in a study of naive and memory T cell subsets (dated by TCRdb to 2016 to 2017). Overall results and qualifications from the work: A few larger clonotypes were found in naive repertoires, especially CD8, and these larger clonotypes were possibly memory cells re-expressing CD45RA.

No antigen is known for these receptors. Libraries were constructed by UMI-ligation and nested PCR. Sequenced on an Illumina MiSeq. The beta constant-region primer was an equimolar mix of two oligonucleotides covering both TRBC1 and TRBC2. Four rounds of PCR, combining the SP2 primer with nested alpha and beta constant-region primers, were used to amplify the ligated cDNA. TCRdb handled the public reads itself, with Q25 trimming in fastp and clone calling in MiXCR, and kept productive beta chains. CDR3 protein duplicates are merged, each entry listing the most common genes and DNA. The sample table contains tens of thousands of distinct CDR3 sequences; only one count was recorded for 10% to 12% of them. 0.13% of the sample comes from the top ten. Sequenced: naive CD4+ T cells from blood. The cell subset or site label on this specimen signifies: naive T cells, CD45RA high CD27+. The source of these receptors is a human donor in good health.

The CDR3, as DNA: TGTGCCAGCAGTTCCCCGGGACAGGGAGTAAAAGGGCGCCATGAGCAGTTCTTC. This sequence encodes CASSSPGQGVKGRHEQFF. The rearrangement joins TRBV6-2 or TRBV6-3 to TRBJ2-1, with TRBD1 matching 9 bases. Per the germline V gene, CDR1 is MNHEY and CDR2 is SVGEGT. The trim removed 4 bases at V and 8 bases at J, leaving 18 bases unmatched. This CDR3 spans 18 amino acids.

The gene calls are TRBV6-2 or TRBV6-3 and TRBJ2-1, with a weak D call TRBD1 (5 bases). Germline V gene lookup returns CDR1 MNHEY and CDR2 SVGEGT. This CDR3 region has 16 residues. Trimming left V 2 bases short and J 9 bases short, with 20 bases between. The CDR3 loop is CASSYEGVPPIGEQFF. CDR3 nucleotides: TGTGCCAGCAGTTACGAAGGGGTTCCCCCAATCGGTGAGCAGTTCTTC.

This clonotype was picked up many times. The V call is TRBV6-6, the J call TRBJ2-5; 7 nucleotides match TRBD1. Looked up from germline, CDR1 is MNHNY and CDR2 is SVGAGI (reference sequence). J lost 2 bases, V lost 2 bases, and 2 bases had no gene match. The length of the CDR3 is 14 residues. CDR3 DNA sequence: TGTGCCAGCAGTTACACGGACAGGCAAGAGACCCAGTACTTC. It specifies CASSYTDRQETQYF.

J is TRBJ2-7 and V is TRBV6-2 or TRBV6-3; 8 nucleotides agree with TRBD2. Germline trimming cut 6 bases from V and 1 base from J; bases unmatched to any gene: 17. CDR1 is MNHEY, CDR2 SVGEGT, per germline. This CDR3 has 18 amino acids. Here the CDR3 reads CASSPRGLVPEGSYEQYF. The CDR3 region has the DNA TGTGCCAGCAGCCCCCGGGGACTAGTCCCGGAGGGTTCCTACGAGCAGTACTTC.

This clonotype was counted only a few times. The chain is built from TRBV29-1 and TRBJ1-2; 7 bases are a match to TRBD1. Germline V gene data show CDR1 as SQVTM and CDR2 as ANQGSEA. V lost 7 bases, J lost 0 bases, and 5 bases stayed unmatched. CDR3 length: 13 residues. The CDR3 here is CSAGTEANYGYTF. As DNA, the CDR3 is TGCAGCGCAGGGACAGAAGCTAACTATGGCTACACCTTC.

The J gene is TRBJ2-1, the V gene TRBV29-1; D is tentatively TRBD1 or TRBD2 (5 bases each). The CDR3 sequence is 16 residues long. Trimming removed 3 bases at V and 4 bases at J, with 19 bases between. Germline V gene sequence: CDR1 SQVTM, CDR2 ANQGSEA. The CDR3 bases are TGCAGCGTTGAGCGTGGGGGTCGGAGAACTTACAATGAGCAGTTCTTC. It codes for CSVERGGRRTYNEQFF.

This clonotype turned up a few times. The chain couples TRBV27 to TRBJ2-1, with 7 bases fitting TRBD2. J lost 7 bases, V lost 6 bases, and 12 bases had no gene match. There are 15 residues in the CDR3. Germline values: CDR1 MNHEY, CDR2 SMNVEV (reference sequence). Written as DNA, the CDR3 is TGTGCCAGCAGACGTGGAGGCGGGAGTGGGAATGAGCAGTTCTTC. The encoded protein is CASRRGGGSGNEQFF.

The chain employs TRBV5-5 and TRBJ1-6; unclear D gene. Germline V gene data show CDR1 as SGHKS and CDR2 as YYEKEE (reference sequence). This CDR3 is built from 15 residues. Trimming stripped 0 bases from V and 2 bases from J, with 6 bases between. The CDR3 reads CASSLVGAYNSPLHF. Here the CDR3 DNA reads TGTGCCAGCAGCTTGGTGGGAGCCTATAATTCACCCCTCCACTTT.

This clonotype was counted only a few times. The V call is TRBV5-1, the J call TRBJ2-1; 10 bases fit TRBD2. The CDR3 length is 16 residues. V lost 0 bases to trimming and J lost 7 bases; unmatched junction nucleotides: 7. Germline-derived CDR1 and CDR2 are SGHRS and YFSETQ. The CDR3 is CASSLGGPGLANEQFF. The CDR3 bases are TGCGCCAGCAGCTTGGGGGGACCGGGACTAGCGAATGAGCAGTTCTTC.